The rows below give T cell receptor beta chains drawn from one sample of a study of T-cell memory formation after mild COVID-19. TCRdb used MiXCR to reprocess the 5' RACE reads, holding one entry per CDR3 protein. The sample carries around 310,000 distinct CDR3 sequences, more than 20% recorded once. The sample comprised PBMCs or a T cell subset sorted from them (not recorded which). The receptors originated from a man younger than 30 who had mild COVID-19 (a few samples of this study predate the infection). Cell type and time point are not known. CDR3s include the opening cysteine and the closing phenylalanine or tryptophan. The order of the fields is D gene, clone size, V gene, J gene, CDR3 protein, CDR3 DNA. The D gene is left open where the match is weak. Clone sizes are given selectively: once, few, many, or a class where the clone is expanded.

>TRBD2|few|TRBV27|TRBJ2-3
CASSAAAGGPVDTQYF
TGTGCCAGCAGTGCCGCCGCGGGGGGGCCGGTGGATACGCAGTATTTT
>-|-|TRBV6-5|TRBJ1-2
CASRSGTNYGYTF
TGTGCCAGCAGATCCGGGACAAACTATGGCTACACCTTC
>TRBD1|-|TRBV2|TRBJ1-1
CASSITTWDRGWEAFF
TGTGCCAGCAGTATTACAACGTGGGACAGGGGATGGGAAGCTTTCTTT
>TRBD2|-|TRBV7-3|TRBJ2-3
CASSFGRGGSDTQYF
TGTGCCAGCAGCTTCGGGCGGGGGGGATCAGATACGCAGTATTTT
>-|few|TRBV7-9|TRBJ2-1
CASSIDGYNEQFF
TGTGCCAGCAGCATCGACGGGTACAATGAGCAGTTCTTC
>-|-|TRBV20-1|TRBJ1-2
CSARGVADSYTF
TGCAGTGCTAGAGGAGTTGCCGATAGCTACACCTTC
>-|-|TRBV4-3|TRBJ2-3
CASSQRVSDPDTQYF
TGCGCCAGCAGCCAGCGGGTCTCGGATCCAGATACGCAGTATTTT
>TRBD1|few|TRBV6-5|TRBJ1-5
CASRRRDRGDQPQHF
TGTGCCAGCAGACGTCGGGACAGGGGTGATCAGCCCCAGCATTTT
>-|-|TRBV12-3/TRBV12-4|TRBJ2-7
CASSSRFSYEQYF
TGTGCCAGCAGTTCCAGGTTCTCCTACGAGCAGTACTTC
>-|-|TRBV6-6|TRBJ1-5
CASDGQGQGRNQPQHF
TGTGCCAGCGACGGCCAGGGGCAGGGCCGGAATCAGCCCCAGCATTTT
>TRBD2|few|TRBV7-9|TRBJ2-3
CASSSGLASDTQYF
TGTGCCAGCAGTTCTGGACTAGCATCAGATACGCAGTATTTT
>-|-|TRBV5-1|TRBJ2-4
CASESGLGKNIQYF
TGCGCCAGCGAGTCGGGACTGGGAAAAAACATTCAGTACTTC
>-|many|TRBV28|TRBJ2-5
CASSLYQVGTQYF
TGTGCCAGCAGTTTATACCAGGTTGGGACCCAGTACTTC
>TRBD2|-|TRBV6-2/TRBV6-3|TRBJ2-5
CASSSPAGGAETQYF
TGTGCCAGCAGCTCTCCCGCGGGGGGCGCGGAGACCCAGTACTTC
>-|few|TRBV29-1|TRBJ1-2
CSGNLREVYTF
TGCAGCGGGAATTTGAGGGAGGTGTACACCTTC
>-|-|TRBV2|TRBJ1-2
CASSGRRSPSGYTF
TGTGCCAGCAGTGGGCGGCGGTCTCCCTCTGGCTACACCTTC
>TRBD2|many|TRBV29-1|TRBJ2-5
CSVVRGGQETQYF
TGCAGCGTTGTGCGCGGGGGGCAAGAGACCCAGTACTTC
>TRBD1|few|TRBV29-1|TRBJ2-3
CSVVRDRIILDTQYF
TGCAGCGTCGTCCGGGACAGGATTATCTTGGATACGCAGTATTTT
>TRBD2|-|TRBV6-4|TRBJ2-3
CASSELAGTTDTQYF
TGTGCCAGCAGTGAACTAGCGGGGACCACAGATACGCAGTATTTT
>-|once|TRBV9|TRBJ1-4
CASSGRGLTNEKLFF
TGTGCCAGCAGCGGCCGGGGGCTGACTAATGAAAAACTGTTTTTT
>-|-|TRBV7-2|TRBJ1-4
CASSLKNRENEKLFF
TGTGCCAGCAGCTTAAAGAACAGAGAAAATGAAAAACTGTTTTTT
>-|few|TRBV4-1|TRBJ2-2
CASGTVGGELFF
TGCGCGAGCGGGACAGTCGGTGGGGAGCTGTTTTTT
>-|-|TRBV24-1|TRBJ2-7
CATRNKGELWEQYF
TGTGCCACCAGGAATAAGGGGGAGCTTTGGGAGCAGTACTTC
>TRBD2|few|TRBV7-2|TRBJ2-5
CASSPNRLARETQYF
TGTGCCAGCAGCCCGAACCGACTAGCGCGGGAGACCCAGTACTTC
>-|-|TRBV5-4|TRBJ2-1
CASSKGGASSYNEQFF
TGTGCCAGCAGCAAGGGGGGCGCAAGCTCCTACAATGAGCAGTTCTTC
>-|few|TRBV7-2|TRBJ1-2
CASSLTPGWSYGYTF
TGTGCCAGCAGCCTAACCCCAGGGTGGAGCTATGGCTACACCTTC
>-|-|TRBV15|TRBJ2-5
CATSRRQALQETQYF
TGTGCCACCAGCAGACGACAGGCGCTGCAAGAGACCCAGTACTTC
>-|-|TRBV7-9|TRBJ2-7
CASSRAGDEQYF
TGTGCCAGCAGTCGGGCAGGGGACGAGCAGTACTTC
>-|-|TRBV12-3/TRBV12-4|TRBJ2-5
CASSSEARETQYF
TGTGCCAGCAGCTCCGAAGCCCGGGAGACCCAGTACTTC
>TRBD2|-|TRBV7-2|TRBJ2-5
CASSFGTTPRAQYF
TGTGCCAGCAGCTTCGGGACTACCCCAAGGGCCCAGTACTTC
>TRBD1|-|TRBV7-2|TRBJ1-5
CASSLVGTDSNQPQHF
TGTGCCAGCAGCTTAGTAGGGACAGATAGCAATCAGCCCCAGCATTTT
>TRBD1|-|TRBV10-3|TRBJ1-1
CAISESGTGRAFF
TGTGCCATCAGTGAGTCGGGGACAGGGAGAGCTTTCTTT
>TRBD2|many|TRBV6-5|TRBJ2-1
CASSYSTSGIPYNEQFF
TGTGCCAGCAGTTACTCGACTAGCGGGATCCCATACAATGAGCAGTTCTTC
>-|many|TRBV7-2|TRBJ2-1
CASSLTRGADNEQFF
TGTGCCAGCAGCTTAACCAGGGGGGCAGACAATGAGCAGTTCTTC
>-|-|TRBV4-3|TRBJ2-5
CASSQGTEETQYF
TGCGCCAGCAGCCAAGGGACAGAAGAGACCCAGTACTTC
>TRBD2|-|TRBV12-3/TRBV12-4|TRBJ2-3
CASSLRVSGGRQYF
TGTGCCAGCAGTTTAAGGGTTAGCGGGGGGCGACAGTATTTT
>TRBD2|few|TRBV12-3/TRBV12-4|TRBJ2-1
CASGFGGALSNEQFF
TGTGCCAGCGGATTCGGGGGGGCCTTATCCAATGAGCAGTTCTTC
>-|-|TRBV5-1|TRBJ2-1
CASSLALFYNEQFF
TGCGCCAGCAGCTTGGCTCTTTTTTACAATGAGCAGTTCTTC
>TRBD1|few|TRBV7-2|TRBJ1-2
CASSTGTANYGYTF
TGTGCCAGCAGCACCGGGACAGCCAACTATGGCTACACCTTC
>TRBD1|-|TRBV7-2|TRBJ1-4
CASSLQGALGGKLFF
TGTGCCAGCAGCTTACAGGGGGCGCTTGGGGGAAAACTGTTTTTT
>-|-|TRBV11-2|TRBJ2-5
CASSLGDRFTAVETQYF
TGTGCCAGCAGCTTAGGGGATCGGTTCACCGCTGTGGAGACCCAGTACTTC
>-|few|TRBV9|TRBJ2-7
CASSVVTLYEQYF
TGTGCCAGCAGCGTAGTCACCCTTTACGAGCAGTACTTC
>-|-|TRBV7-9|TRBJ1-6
CASSQPGSVVSPLHF
TGTGCCAGCAGCCAACCCGGCAGCGTGGTATCACCCCTCCACTTT
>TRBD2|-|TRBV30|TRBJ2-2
CAWMKGYRTSGHTGELFF
TGTGCCTGGATGAAGGGGTACCGGACTAGCGGGCACACCGGGGAGCTGTTTTTT
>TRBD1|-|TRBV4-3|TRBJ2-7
CASSQDWGQGYEQYF
TGCGCCAGCAGCCAAGATTGGGGACAGGGGTACGAGCAGTACTTC
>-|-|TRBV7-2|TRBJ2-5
CASSTQAKETQYF
TGTGCCAGCAGCACACAGGCGAAAGAGACCCAGTACTTC
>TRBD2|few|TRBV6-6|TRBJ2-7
CASSPPGTSFSEQYF
TGTGCCAGCAGTCCACCCGGGACTAGTTTTTCCGAGCAGTACTTC
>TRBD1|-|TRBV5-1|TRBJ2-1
CASGWTGGSGEQFF
TGCGCCAGCGGATGGACAGGGGGTTCTGGTGAGCAGTTCTTC
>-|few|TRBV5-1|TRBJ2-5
CASSFTPGTRETQYF
TGCGCCAGCAGCTTCACTCCCGGGACTCGGGAGACCCAGTACTTC